Listed here are 17 T cell receptor beta chains from one sample, sequenced in a study of T cell clonotyping in hematopoietic cell transplantation. Method: immunoSEQ multiplex PCR; TCRdb's copy keeps in-frame clones and lacks some. The sample gives around 26,000 clones, 82% of which show up once; approximately 1.8% is in the top ten. The sample's time point: recipient sample about 28 days before transplant, after cytoreduction. Material: peripheral blood mononuclear cells, obtained before stem cell transplant. The receptors derive from a man between 35 and 55 years old with acute myeloid leukemia. Some clones in this sample may be carry-over from other donors' samples.

The rearrangement uses TRBV9 and TRBJ2-7; D assignment may be TRBD1 or TRBD2 (5 bases each). CDR3 length: 15 amino acids. V was cut by 4 bases and J by 4 bases, with 18 bases left in between. Germline V gives CDR1 SGDLS, CDR2 YYNGEE. DNA of the CDR3: TGTGCCAGCAGCCCGAGAGGGACGGTGTCGTACGAGCAGTACTTC. This encodes CASSPRGTVSYEQYF. The complete variable domain, with remaining parts taken from reference TRBV9 and TRBJ2-7, reads DSGVTQTPKHLITATGQRVTLRCSPRSGDLSVYWYQQSLDQGLQFLIQYYNGEERAKGNILERFSAQQFPDLHSELNLSSLELGDSALYFCASSPRGTVSYEQYFGPGTRLTVT.

This chain connects TRBV11-3 to TRBJ2-7, with 11 positions matching TRBD2. The CDR3 has 16 amino acids. Trimming removed 4 bases from V and 0 bases from J; junction bases left unmatched: 5. Germline V gene sequence: CDR1 SGHNT, CDR2 YENEEA. The DNA of the CDR3 is TGTGCCAGCAGCTCACGACTAGCGGGATTCTCCTACGAGCAGTACTTC. Its protein product is CASSSRLAGFSYEQYF.

The chain carries TRBV28 and TRBJ1-2, with 9 bases aligning to TRBD1. There are 16 residues in the CDR3. Losses at the gene ends were 3 bases for V and 7 bases for J; bases not matched to a gene: 12. Germline V lookup: CDR1 MDHEN, CDR2 SYDVKM. The CDR3 region has the DNA TGTGCCAGCAGTTTTATTGGGACAGGGCGACTGGCTGGCTACACCTTC. Protein: CASSFIGTGRLAGYTF.

The chain has TRBV29-1 and TRBJ2-3; a possible D gene is TRBD2 (5 bases). Germline V lookup: CDR1 SQVTM, CDR2 ANQGSEA. Trimming removed 4 bases at V and 4 bases at J, with 18 bases between. The CDR3 totals 15 residues. The CDR3 loop is CSVAASFRRADTQYF. In DNA, the CDR3 is TGCAGCGTTGCCGCTAGCTTTCGGCGAGCAGATACGCAGTATTTT.

CDR3 sequence (DNA): TGCGCCAGCAGTAGTTCTCGGGAAAATGAGCAGTTCTTC. Translation gives CASSSSRENEQFF. The chain has TRBV5-1 and TRBJ2-1; perhaps TRBD2 as D (5 bases). V was trimmed by 5 bases and J by 7 bases, leaving 13 bases between them. Germline loops: CDR1 SGHRS, CDR2 YFSETQ. The CDR3 is 13 residues long.

The V and J genes are TRBV7-8 and TRBJ2-7; TRBD1 agrees at 8 bases. CDR1 is SGHVS, CDR2 FQNEAQ, per germline. This CDR3 is 17 amino acids long. J gave up 0 bases and V 0 bases, and 7 bases lay outside the gene matches. Here the CDR3 reads CASSLAVQGAPSYEQYF. CDR3 nucleotide sequence: TGTGCCAGCAGCTTAGCGGTTCAGGGGGCCCCCTCCTACGAGCAGTACTTC.

Relative to its sample, this clone is medium-sized. The chain couples TRBV5-5 to TRBJ2-1; 12 nucleotides match TRBD1. The CDR3 covers 14 residues. Germline CDR1 reads SGHKS; CDR2 reads YYEKEE (reference sequence). V gave up 5 bases and J gave up 8 bases; unmatched junction bases: 5. DNA of the CDR3: TGTGCCAGCAGTTCCGGGACAGGGGGCGATGAGCAGTTCTTC. The encoded protein is CASSSGTGGDEQFF.

The chain has TRBV7-9 and TRBJ2-1; no definite D call. This CDR3 has 11 amino acids. Germline CDR1 and CDR2: SEHNR and FQNEAQ (reference sequence). V lost 8 bases and J lost 10, with 12 bases in between. The CDR3 sequence: CASSKDREQFF. The CDR3 DNA reads as TGTGCCAGCTCAAAGGATCGGGAGCAGTTCTTC.

The chain carries TRBV6-1 and TRBJ2-7; 10 bases align to TRBD1. Germline CDR1 is MNHNS and CDR2 is SASEGT. V lost 4 bases, J lost 3 bases, and 6 bases stayed unmatched. The CDR3 runs to 15 residues. The DNA of the CDR3 is TGTGCCAGCAGTGCCCCGGACAGGGGGTTCTACGAGCAGTACTTC. Its protein is CASSAPDRGFYEQYF.

The CDR3 sequence: CASSLSAGTETQYF. The CDR3 region has the DNA TGTGCCAGCAGCTTATCTGCAGGGACGGAGACCCAGTACTTC. J is TRBJ2-5 and V is TRBV11-3; either TRBD1 or TRBD2 may supply D (5 bases each). With 2 bases removed from V and 5 bases from J, the gap between germline ends came to 12 bases. Germline CDR1 SGHNT, CDR2 YENEEA. The CDR3 is 14 residues long.

V and J are TRBV13 and TRBJ2-1; 8 nucleotides match TRBD2. Looked up from germline, CDR1 is PRHDT and CDR2 is FYEKMQ (reference sequence). CDR3 length: 18 residues. After removal of 0 bases from V and 5 bases from J, the junction contained 12 bases not matched to a gene. In DNA form, the CDR3 reads TGTGCCAGCAGCTTAGGGCCTATGGTGACTAGCGCCAACAATGAGCAGTTCTTC. Protein: CASSLGPMVTSANNEQFF.

V gene TRBV28 combines with J gene TRBJ2-5; D call uncertain. This CDR3 spans 13 amino acids. CDR1 is MDHEN, CDR2 SYDVKM, per germline. Trimming took 3 bases from V and 2 from J, leaving 7 bases between them. The CDR3: CASSLYSQETQYF. In DNA form, the CDR3 reads TGTGCCAGCAGTTTGTACAGTCAAGAGACCCAGTACTTC.

This chain uses TRBV5-1 with TRBJ2-7, with TRBD1 matching over 7 bases. This CDR3 spans 15 amino acids. Losses at the gene ends were 4 bases for V and 6 bases for J; bases not matched to a gene: 13. Germline CDR1 and CDR2: SGHRS and YFSETQ. The CDR3 sequence is CASSAVRDSLAEQYF. CDR3 bases: TGCGCCAGCAGCGCTGTCCGGGACAGCCTAGCCGAGCAGTACTTC.

This chain's CDR3 is CAWALQGAISNQPQHF. CDR3 coding DNA: TGTGCCTGGGCTTTACAGGGGGCAATAAGCAATCAGCCCCAGCATTTT. V and J are TRBV30 and TRBJ1-5; 9 positions agree with TRBD1. CDR3 length: 16 amino acids. The J segment lost 1 base and the V segment lost 5 bases, leaving 9 bases of the junction unmatched. Germline CDR1 and CDR2: GTSNPN and SVGIG (reference sequence).

The gene calls are TRBV6-1 and TRBJ1-2; 7 bases are shared with TRBD1. The CDR3 is 16 amino acids. Germline-derived CDR1 and CDR2 are MNHNS and SASEGT. The V and J ends lost 3 bases and 0 bases, in that order; junction bases with no gene match: 7. CDR3 protein: CASSDRLGTANYGYTF. The CDR3 DNA sequence: TGTGCCAGCAGTGATAGACTAGGGACAGCTAACTATGGCTACACCTTC.

This clone was seen only once. The chain uses TRBV28 and TRBJ2-1; the D gene is possibly TRBD1 (6 bases). The CDR3 runs to 14 residues. Germline CDR1 is MDHEN and CDR2 is SYDVKM. The V and J ends lost 5 bases and 5 bases respectively, with 13 bases between them. CDR3: CASSELHRDNEQFF. In DNA form, the CDR3 reads TGTGCCAGCAGTGAACTGCACAGGGACAATGAGCAGTTCTTC.

This sequence joins TRBV13 and TRBJ2-5; D is perhaps TRBD2 (5 bases). The CDR3 runs 17 residues. Germline loops: CDR1 PRHDT, CDR2 FYEKMQ (reference sequence). Trimming took 4 bases from V and 5 from J, leaving 23 bases between them. The CDR3 sequence: CASSYSLLAPHYETQYF. CDR3 in DNA: TGTGCCAGCAGCTATAGCCTTCTAGCCCCCCATTACGAGACCCAGTACTTC.